This record looks at one T cell receptor (beta chain) sequence and its context. What it binds is not known. The data were taken from a study of OX40 agonist ivuxolimab in advanced cancers. On the study more broadly: Ivuxolimab was administered intravenously to patients at 0.01 to 10 mg/kg every 2 weeks.

The V gene lost 3 bases and the J gene lost 2 bases, with 11 bases spanning the gap. Germline CDR1 LNHDA, CDR2 SQIVND (reference sequence). The CDR3 extends over 15 amino acids. Here immunoSEQ multiplex PCR was the method, and the copy in TCRdb shows in-frame clones only, minus some. The sample lists 90,000 to 100,000 clones; roughly 95% were seen once. Notes on the study in general: Researchers did not establish what antigens the expanded peripheral T cells target. Blood T cells, both CD4+ and CD8+, expanded clonally by week 6 at 0.1 to 3.0 mg/kg.

This receptor was obtained from an adult with an advanced solid tumor such as melanoma, head and neck, liver or kidney cancer. This specimen was CD4+ or CD8+ T cells sorted from blood, taken in a trial of the OX40 agonist ivuxolimab. This chain uses TRBV19 with TRBJ2-1; D is possibly TRBD2 (6 bases). This CDR3 is CASSMDGSAYNEQFF. The CDR3 region has the DNA TGTGCCAGTAGTATGGACGGGAGTGCCTACAATGAGCAGTTCTTC.